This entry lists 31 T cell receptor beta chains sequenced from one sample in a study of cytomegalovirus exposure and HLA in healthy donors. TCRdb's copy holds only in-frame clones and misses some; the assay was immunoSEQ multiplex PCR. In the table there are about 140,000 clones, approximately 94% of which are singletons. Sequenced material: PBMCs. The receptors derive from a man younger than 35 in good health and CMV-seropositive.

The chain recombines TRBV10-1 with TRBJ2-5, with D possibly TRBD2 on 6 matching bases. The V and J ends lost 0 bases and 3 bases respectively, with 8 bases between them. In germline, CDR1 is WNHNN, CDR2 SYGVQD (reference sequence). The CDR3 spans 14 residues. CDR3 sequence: CASSESTGEETQYF. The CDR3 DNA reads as TGCGCCAGCAGTGAGTCGACGGGAGAAGAGACCCAGTACTTC.

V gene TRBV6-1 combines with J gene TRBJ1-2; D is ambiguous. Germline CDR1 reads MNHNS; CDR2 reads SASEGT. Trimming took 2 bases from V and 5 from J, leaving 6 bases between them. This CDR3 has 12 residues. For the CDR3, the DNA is TGTGCCAGCAGTGAACAAGAGTATGGCTACACCTTC. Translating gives CASSEQEYGYTF.

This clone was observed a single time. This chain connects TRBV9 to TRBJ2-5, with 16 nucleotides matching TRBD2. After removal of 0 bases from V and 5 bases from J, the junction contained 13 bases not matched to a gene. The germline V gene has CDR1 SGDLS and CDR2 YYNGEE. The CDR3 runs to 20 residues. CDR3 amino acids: CASSVAGGTSGRGVTETQYF. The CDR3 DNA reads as TGTGCCAGCAGCGTAGCGGGGGGGACTAGCGGGAGGGGTGTCACGGAGACCCAGTACTTC.

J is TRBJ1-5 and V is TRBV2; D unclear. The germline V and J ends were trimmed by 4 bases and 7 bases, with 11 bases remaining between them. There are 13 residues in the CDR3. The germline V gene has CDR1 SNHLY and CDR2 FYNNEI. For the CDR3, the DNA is TGTGCCAGCAGTGCCTTTCAGCGCCAGCCCCAGCATTTT. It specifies CASSAFQRQPQHF.

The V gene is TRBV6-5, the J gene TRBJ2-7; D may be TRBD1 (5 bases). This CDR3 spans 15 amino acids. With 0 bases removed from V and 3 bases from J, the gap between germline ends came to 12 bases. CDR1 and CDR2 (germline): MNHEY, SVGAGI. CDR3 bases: TGTGCCAGCAGTTACTCGGGGCAGGGTATCTACGAGCAGTACTTC. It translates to CASSYSGQGIYEQYF.

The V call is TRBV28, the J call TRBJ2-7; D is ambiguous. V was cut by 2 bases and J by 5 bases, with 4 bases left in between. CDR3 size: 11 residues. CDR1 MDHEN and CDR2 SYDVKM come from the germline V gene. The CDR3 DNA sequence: TGTGCCAGCAGTTTAATCGACGAGCAGTACTTC. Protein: CASSLIDEQYF.

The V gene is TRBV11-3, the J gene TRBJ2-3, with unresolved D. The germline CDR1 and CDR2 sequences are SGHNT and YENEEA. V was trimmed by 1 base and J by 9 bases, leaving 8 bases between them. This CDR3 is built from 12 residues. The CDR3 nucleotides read TGTGCCAGCAGCTTAGGAACCGGGACGCAGTATTTT. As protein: CASSLGTGTQYF.

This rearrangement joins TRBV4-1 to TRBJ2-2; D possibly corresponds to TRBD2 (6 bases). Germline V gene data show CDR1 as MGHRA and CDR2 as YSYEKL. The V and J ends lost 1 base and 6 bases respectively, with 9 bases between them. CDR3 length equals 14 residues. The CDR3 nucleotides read TGCGCCAGCAGCCAAGGGACTAACCCCGGGGAGCTGTTTTTT. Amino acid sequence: CASSQGTNPGELFF.

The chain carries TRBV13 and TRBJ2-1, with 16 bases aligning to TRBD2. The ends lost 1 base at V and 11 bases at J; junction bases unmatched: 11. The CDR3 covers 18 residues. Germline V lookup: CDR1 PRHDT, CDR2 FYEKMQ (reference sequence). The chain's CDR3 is CASSLEGPGLAGGSQQFF. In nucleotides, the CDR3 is TGTGCCAGCAGCTTAGAAGGACCGGGACTAGCGGGAGGGAGCCAGCAGTTCTTC.

The CDR3 DNA reads as TGTGCCACCTCACCACAGGGGTCTGGGGCCAACGTCCTGACTTTC. Its protein product is CATSPQGSGANVLTF. This sequence joins TRBV28 and TRBJ2-6; 7 nucleotides match TRBD1. CDR1 is MDHEN, CDR2 SYDVKM, per germline. The CDR3 totals 15 residues. V shed 10 bases and J 1 base; nucleotides not matched to a gene: 7.

CDR3 sequence reads: CAWSEREIGTGELFF. As DNA, the CDR3 is TGTGCCTGGAGCGAACGGGAGATCGGCACCGGGGAGCTGTTTTTT. This rearrangement joins TRBV30 to TRBJ2-2, with D tentatively TRBD2 (6 bases). CDR1 and CDR2 (germline): GTSNPN, SVGIG (reference sequence). This CDR3 has 15 residues. V lost 3 bases, J lost 4 bases, and 15 bases lay in between.

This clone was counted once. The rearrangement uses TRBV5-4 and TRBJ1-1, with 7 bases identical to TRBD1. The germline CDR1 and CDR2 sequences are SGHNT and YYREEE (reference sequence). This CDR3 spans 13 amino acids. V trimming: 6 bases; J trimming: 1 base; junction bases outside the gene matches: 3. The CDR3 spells CASTRDRNTEAFF. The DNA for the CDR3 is TGTGCCAGCACCCGGGACAGGAACACTGAAGCTTTCTTT. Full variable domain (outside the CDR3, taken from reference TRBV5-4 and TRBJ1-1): ETGVTQSPTHLIKTRGQQVTLRCSSQSGHNTVSWYQQALGQGPQFIFQYYREEENGRGNFPPRFSGLQFPNYSSELNVNALELDDSALYLCASTRDRNTEAFFGQGTRLTVV.

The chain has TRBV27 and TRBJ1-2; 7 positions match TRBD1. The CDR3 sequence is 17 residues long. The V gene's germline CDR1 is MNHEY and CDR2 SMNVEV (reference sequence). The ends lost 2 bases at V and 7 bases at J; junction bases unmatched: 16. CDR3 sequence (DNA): TGTGCCAGCAGTTTAGCAGGGATAGGGGGCACGTTAGCTGGCTACACCTTC. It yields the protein CASSLAGIGGTLAGYTF.

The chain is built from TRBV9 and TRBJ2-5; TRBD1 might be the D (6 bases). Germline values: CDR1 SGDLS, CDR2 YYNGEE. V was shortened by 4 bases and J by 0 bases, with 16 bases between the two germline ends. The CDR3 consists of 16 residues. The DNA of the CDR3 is TGTGCCAGCAGCCCGGGTGGACAGACGTACCAAGAGACCCAGTACTTC. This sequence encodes CASSPGGQTYQETQYF.

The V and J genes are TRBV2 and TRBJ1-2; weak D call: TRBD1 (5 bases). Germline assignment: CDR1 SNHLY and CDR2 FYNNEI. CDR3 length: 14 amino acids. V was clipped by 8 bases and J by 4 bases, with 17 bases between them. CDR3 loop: CASFRAGASYGYTF. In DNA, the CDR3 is TGTGCCAGCTTCAGGGCAGGAGCCTCCTATGGCTACACCTTC.

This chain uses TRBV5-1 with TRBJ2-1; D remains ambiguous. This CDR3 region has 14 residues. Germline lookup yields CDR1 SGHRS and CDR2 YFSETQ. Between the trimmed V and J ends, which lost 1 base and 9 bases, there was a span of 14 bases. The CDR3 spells CASSLSVGAREQFF. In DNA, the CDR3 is TGCGCCAGCAGCTTGAGTGTTGGAGCTCGTGAGCAGTTCTTC.

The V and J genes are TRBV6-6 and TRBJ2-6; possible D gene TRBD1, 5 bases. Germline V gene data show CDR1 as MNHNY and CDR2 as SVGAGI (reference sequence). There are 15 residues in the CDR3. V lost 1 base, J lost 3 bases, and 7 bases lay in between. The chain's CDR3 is CASSYLGVGANVLTF. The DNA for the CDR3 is TGTGCCAGCAGTTACTTAGGGGTTGGGGCCAACGTCCTGACTTTC.

The CDR3 nucleotides are TGTGCCAGCAGCTTTGGCGGGAACACTGAAGCTTTCTTT. This translates into CASSFGGNTEAFF. The chain has TRBV5-4 and TRBJ1-1; D is undetermined. The CDR3 sequence is 13 residues long. V gave up 2 bases and J gave up 1 base, with 6 bases separating them. Germline V gene lookup returns CDR1 SGHNT and CDR2 YYREEE (reference sequence). Drawing the rest from reference TRBV5-4 and TRBJ1-1, the complete variable domain is ETGVTQSPTHLIKTRGQQVTLRCSSQSGHNTVSWYQQALGQGPQFIFQYYREEENGRGNFPPRFSGLQFPNYSSELNVNALELDDSALYLCASSFGGNTEAFFGQGTRLTVV.

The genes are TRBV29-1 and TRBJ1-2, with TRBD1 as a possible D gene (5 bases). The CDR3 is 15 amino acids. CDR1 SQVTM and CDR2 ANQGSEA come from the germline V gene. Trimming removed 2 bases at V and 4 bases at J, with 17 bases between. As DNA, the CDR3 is TGCAGCGTTGAATACGATGCAGGGATGTCCTATGGCTACACCTTC. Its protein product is CSVEYDAGMSYGYTF.

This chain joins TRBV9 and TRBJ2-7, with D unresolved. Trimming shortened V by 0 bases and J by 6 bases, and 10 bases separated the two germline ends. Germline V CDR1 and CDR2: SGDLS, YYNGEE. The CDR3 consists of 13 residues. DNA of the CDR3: TGTGCCAGCAGCGTAGGAGACCTAGGCGAGCAGTACTTC. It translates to CASSVGDLGEQYF. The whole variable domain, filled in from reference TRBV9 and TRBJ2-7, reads DSGVTQTPKHLITATGQRVTLRCSPRSGDLSVYWYQQSLDQGLQFLIQYYNGEERAKGNILERFSAQQFPDLHSELNLSSLELGDSALYFCASSVGDLGEQYFGPGTRLTVT.

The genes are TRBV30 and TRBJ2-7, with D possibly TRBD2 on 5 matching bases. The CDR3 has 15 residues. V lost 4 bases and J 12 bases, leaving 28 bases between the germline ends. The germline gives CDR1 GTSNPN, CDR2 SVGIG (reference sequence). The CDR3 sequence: CAWNRPDGRPYGVYF. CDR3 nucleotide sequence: TGTGCCTGGAACCGACCGGATGGACGCCCTTACGGGGTGTACTTC.

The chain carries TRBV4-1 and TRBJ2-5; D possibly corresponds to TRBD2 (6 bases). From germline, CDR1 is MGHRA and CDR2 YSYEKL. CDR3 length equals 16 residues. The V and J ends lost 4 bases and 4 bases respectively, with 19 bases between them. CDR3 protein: CASSPILRGSGETQYF. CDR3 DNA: TGCGCCAGCAGCCCAATTCTACGGGGGAGTGGAGAGACCCAGTACTTC.

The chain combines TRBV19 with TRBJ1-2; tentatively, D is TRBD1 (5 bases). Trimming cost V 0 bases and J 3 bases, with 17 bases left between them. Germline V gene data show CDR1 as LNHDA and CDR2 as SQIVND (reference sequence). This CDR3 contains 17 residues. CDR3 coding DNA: TGTGCCAGTAGTATAGACGCGGTTAGGAGGGGCGACTATGGCTACACCTTC. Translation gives CASSIDAVRRGDYGYTF.

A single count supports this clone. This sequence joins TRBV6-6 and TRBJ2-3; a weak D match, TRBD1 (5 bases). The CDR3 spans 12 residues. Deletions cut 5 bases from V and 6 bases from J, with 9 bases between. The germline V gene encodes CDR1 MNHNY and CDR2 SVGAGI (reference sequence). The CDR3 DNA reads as TGTGCCAGCAGTCCCCCAGGGGATACGCAGTATTTT. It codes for CASSPPGDTQYF.

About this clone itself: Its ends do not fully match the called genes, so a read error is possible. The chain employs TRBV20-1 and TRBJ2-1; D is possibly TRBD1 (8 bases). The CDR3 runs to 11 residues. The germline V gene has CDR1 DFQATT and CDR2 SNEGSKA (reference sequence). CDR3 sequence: CSARRTGRVIF. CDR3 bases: TGCAGTGCTAGGAGGACAGGGAGGGTTATCTTC.

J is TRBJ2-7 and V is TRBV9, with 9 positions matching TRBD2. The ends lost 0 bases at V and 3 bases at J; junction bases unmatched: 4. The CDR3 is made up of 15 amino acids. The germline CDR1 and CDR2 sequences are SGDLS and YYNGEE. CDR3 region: CASSVEAGGYYEQYF. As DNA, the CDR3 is TGTGCCAGCAGCGTAGAAGCGGGAGGATACTACGAGCAGTACTTC. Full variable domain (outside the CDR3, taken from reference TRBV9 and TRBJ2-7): DSGVTQTPKHLITATGQRVTLRCSPRSGDLSVYWYQQSLDQGLQFLIQYYNGEERAKGNILERFSAQQFPDLHSELNLSSLELGDSALYFCASSVEAGGYYEQYFGPGTRLTVT.

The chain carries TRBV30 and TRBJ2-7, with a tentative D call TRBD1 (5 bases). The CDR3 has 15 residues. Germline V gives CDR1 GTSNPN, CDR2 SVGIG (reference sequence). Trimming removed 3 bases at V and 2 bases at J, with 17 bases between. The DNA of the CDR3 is TGTGCCTGGAGGGGGCTGGAGTCAGGGACCTACGAGCAGTACTTC. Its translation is CAWRGLESGTYEQYF.

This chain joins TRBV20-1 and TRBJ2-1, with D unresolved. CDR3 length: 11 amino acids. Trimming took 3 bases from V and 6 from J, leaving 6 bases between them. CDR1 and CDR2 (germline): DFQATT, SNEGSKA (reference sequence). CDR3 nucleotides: TGCAGTGCTAGCCGCGTCAATGAGCAGTTCTTC. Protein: CSASRVNEQFF.

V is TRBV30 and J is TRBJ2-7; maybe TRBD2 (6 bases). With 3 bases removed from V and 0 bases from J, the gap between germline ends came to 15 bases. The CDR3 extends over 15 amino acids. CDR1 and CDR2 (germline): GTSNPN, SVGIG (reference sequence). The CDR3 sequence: CAWRGISGNSYEQYF. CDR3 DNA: TGTGCCTGGAGAGGGATTAGCGGAAACTCCTACGAGCAGTACTTC. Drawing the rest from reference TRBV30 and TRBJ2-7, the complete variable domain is SQTIHQWPATLVQPVGSPLSLECTVEGTSNPNLYWYRQAAGRGLQLLFYSVGIGQISSEVPQNLSASRPQDRQFILSSKKLLLSDSGFYLCAWRGISGNSYEQYFGPGTRLTVT.

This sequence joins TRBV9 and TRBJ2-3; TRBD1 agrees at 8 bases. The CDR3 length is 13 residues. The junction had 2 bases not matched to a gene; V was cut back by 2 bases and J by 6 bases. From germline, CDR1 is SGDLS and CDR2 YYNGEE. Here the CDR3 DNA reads TGTGCCAGCAGCGTTGACAGGGGTGATACGCAGTATTTT. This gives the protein CASSVDRGDTQYF.

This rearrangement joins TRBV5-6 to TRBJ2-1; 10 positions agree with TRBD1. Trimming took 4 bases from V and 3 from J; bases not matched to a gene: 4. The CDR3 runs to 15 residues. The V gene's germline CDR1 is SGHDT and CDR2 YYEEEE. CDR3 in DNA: TGTGCCAGCAGCGGGACAGGGGCTTTCTACAATGAGCAGTTCTTC. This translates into CASSGTGAFYNEQFF.